This T cell receptor (beta chain) originates from a study of blood T cell repertoires in COVID-19. At the level of the study: Sample material is recorded as cDNA or gDNA derived from T cells, B-cell-depleted T cells, or PBMCs.

TCRdb's copy holds only in-frame clones and misses some; the assay was immunoSEQ multiplex PCR. The sample contains 42,000 or so clones, around 82% of which appear only once. V dropped 9 bases and J dropped 2 bases, with 11 bases sitting between them. The CDR3 contains 13 residues. CDR1 is KGHDR and CDR2 is SFDVKD in the germline V gene. The genes are TRBV24-1 and TRBJ2-3; TRBD1 is a possible D gene (5 bases). The receptor was isolated from a man in his forties or fifties with active or convalescent COVID-19. Sequenced input: peripheral blood. CDR3 amino acids: CATGADHTDTQYF. In DNA form, the CDR3 reads TGTGCCACCGGGGCAGACCACACAGATACGCAGTATTTT.